These T cell receptor beta chains were read from a single sample in a study of cytomegalovirus exposure and HLA in healthy donors. Produced via immunoSEQ multiplex PCR; TCRdb's table is partial and in-frame only. The table shows 110,000 to 150,000 clones, with approximately 90% occurring only once. Material: PBMCs. The source of these receptors is a woman under 40 in good health and CMV-seropositive. Both conserved end residues are part of each CDR3. D genes are given only for firm matches. Size is stated for part of the rows, as once, few or many counts, or as a class when the clone is expanded.

>TRBV4-1|TRBJ2-5|-|-
TGCGCCAGCAGCCAAGTCTTGTCGGAGACCCAGTACTTC
CASSQVLSETQYF
>TRBV2|TRBJ1-1|TRBD1|-
TGTGCCAGCAGTATAACAGGGGAGTTTGAAGCTTTCTTT
CASSITGEFEAFF
>TRBV2|TRBJ2-7|-|-
TGTGCCAGCAGGAGGGAGGTACCCCTCCTGTACTTC
CASRREVPLLYF
>TRBV18|TRBJ2-7|-|-
TGTGCCAGCTCACCACGCCAGAGACAACAGTCACTGGGAGGTGACGAGCAGTACTTC
CASSPRQRQQSLGGDEQYF
>TRBV29-1|TRBJ2-3|-|-
TGCAGCGTTGAAGTATACAGGGACGACAAGAGCACAGATACGCAGTATTTT
CSVEVYRDDKSTDTQYF
>TRBV28|TRBJ1-3|TRBD1|-
TGTGCCAGCAGCTTGGACAGGGCTGGAAACACCATATATTTT
CASSLDRAGNTIYF
>TRBV28|TRBJ1-2|-|-
TGTGCCAGCCAACCCTACACAGGGTTGAGCTATGGCTACACCTTC
CASQPYTGLSYGYTF
>TRBV5-4|TRBJ2-7|TRBD1|-
TGTGCCAGCAGTAGGACAGGGGCAAACTACGAGCAGTACTTC
CASSRTGANYEQYF
>TRBV6-6|TRBJ2-1|TRBD2|-
TGTGCCAGCAGCCTACTAGCGTACTCAGGCTATGAGCAGTTCTTC
CASSLLAYSGYEQFF
>TRBV27|TRBJ1-5|-|-
TGTGCCAGCAGTTTTCTCCCAATTACAGGCAATCAGCCCCAGCATTTT
CASSFLPITGNQPQHF
>TRBV6-5|TRBJ2-4|TRBD2|-
TGTGCCAGCAGTTACGTAGCGGGGGCCCTAAACATTCAGTACTTC
CASSYVAGALNIQYF
>TRBV11-2|TRBJ1-5|-|-
TGTGCCAGCAGCTTAGCGGGGTTGGATCAGCCCCAGCATTTT
CASSLAGLDQPQHF
>TRBV11-2|TRBJ2-1|-|-
TGTGCCAGCAGCCGGACCGACAGGGAGCAGTTCTTC
CASSRTDREQFF
>TRBV7-8|TRBJ2-7|TRBD1|-
TGTGCCAGCAGCTCTCCACAGGGGTACTACGAGCAGTACTTC
CASSSPQGYYEQYF
>TRBV7-2|TRBJ2-1|-|-
TGTGCCAGCAGCTTAGAGCCGGGACTGATCTCCTACAATGAGCAGTTCTTC
CASSLEPGLISYNEQFF
>TRBV5-1|TRBJ1-1|TRBD1|-
TGCGCCAGCACCCTGTCTCAGGGGGTGAACACTGAAGCTTTCTTT
CASTLSQGVNTEAFF
>TRBV28|TRBJ2-1|TRBD2|-
TGTGCCAGCAGTCGTGGAGGGAGGGCCCATGAGCAGTTCTTC
CASSRGGRAHEQFF
>TRBV5-1|TRBJ2-6|-|-
TGCGCCAGCAGCACCTTCAGGGGTAGTCACTCTGGGGCCAACGTCCTGACTTTC
CASSTFRGSHSGANVLTF
>TRBV18|TRBJ1-1|TRBD1|-
TGTGCCAGCTCACCGGACAGGAAAAACACTGAAGCTTTCTTT
CASSPDRKNTEAFF
>TRBV20-1|TRBJ2-1|-|-
TGCAGTGCTATCACAAACAATGAGCAGTTCTTC
CSAITNNEQFF
>TRBV10-2|TRBJ2-2|-|-
TGCGCCAGCTTCGCCGGGGAGCTGTTTTTT
CASFAGELFF
>TRBV10-3|TRBJ1-3|-|-
TGTGCCATCAGTGACGGCAGGAACTCTGGAAACACCATATATTTT
CAISDGRNSGNTIYF
>TRBV6-5|TRBJ1-4|-|once
TGTGCCAGCAGTTTCTCGGCTGGAACTAATGAAAAACTGTTTTTT
CASSFSAGTNEKLFF